This T cell receptor (beta chain) comes out of a study of blood T cell repertoires in COVID-19. Whole-study context: Acute-phase and convalescent COVID-19 samples originated in the United States, Italy and Spain. T cells, B-cell-depleted T cells, or PBMCs supplied cDNA or gDNA.

Per the original data handling: Estimation of nucleated cell counts relied on the amplification of reference gene primers. Produced via immunoSEQ multiplex PCR; TCRdb's table is partial and in-frame only. V, J and clone size were drawn from that table, and D and trimming were deduced from the DNA. The table includes roughly 110,000 clones, about 85% detected once. This CDR3 comprises 17 residues. Material: peripheral blood. This clonotype was obtained from a man between 45 and 60 years old with acute or convalescent COVID-19. The V gene is TRBV1, the J gene TRBJ2-7; the tabulated D call, TRBD2, remains unverified against the DNA. TRBV1 is a recognized pseudogene. CDR3 sequence: CTSSQGLAGAHSYEQYV. CDR3 sequence (DNA): TGCACCAGCAGCCAGGGACTAGCGGGGGCCCACTCCTACGAGCAGTACGTC.